One sample yielded the 31 T cell receptor beta chains listed below, sequenced in a study of T-cell reconstitution after alpha-beta-depleted transplantation in children. The TCRbeta library was prepared with unique molecular identifiers. MiXCR, applied by TCRdb to the PCR reads, yields one record per CDR3 protein. Among some 550,000 distinct CDR3 sequences listed, approximately 20% were seen once. Material: PBMCs from the stem cell graft donor, obtained from the stem cell graft. Receptors originate from a human donor who donated a stem cell graft to a child with acute lymphoblastic leukemia.

This CDR3 reads CASSLVSGSEQYF. CDR3 in DNA: TGTGCCAGCAGCTTAGTTTCGGGGTCCGAGCAGTACTTC. The chain couples TRBV7-2 to TRBJ2-7; D might be TRBD2 (5 bases). The CDR3 is 13 residues long. The ends were cut back, 1 base at V and 6 bases at J, with 10 bases in the middle. The germline V gene has CDR1 SGHTA and CDR2 FQGNSA.

The chain links TRBV11-2 to TRBJ2-3; TRBD1 agrees at 7 bases. The length of the CDR3 is 16 residues. After removal of 5 bases from V and 4 bases from J, the junction contained 12 bases not matched to a gene. Per the germline V gene, CDR1 is SGHAT and CDR2 is FQNNGV. CDR3 nucleotides: TGTGCCAGCAGCCACAGGGGCCGGGGAGTATCAGATACGCAGTATTTT. It is translated as CASSHRGRGVSDTQYF. Full variable domain (outside the CDR3, taken from reference TRBV11-2 and TRBJ2-3): EAGVAQSPRYKIIEKRQSVAFWCNPISGHATLYWYQQILGQGPKLLIQFQNNGVVDDSQLPKDRFSAERLKGVDSTLKIQPAKLEDSAVYLCASSHRGRGVSDTQYFGPGTRLTVL.

The chain is built from TRBV7-3 and TRBJ1-2; 9 bases are shared with TRBD1. Germline trimming cut 3 bases from V and 2 bases from J; bases unmatched to any gene: 4. Germline-derived CDR1 and CDR2 are SGHTA and FQGTGA. This CDR3 spans 15 amino acids. The CDR3 loop is CASSFTGTGNYGYTF. The CDR3 DNA reads TGTGCCAGCAGCTTCACCGGGACAGGGAACTATGGCTACACCTTC.

This chain uses TRBV5-6 with TRBJ2-4; D unresolved. The CDR3 has 14 amino acids. The germline gives CDR1 SGHDT, CDR2 YYEEEE. Trimming took 0 bases from V and 8 from J, leaving 12 bases between them. CDR3 region: CASSLDHLRDIQYF. The CDR3 DNA sequence: TGTGCCAGCAGCTTGGACCACCTCCGGGACATTCAGTACTTC. Based on the CDR3 plus reference TRBV5-6 and TRBJ2-4, the full variable domain is DAGVTQSPTHLIKTRGQQVTLRCSPKSGHDTVSWYQQALGQGPQFIFQYYEEEERQRGNFPDRFSGHQFPNYSSELNVNALLLGDSALYLCASSLDHLRDIQYFGAGTRLSVL.

The chain has TRBV10-2 and TRBJ1-1, with 7 positions matching TRBD1. Germline loops: CDR1 WSHSY, CDR2 SAAADI. Germline trimming cut 3 bases from V and 6 bases from J; bases unmatched to any gene: 10. The CDR3 contains 15 residues. CDR3 DNA: TGCGCCAGCAGTGACAGGGGGTTTAAGGACCCTGAAGCTTTCTTT. The encoded protein is CASSDRGFKDPEAFF.

The rearrangement joins TRBV18 to TRBJ2-5; 8 bases are shared with TRBD1. CDR1 and CDR2 (germline): KGHSH, LQKENI. The trim removed 3 bases at V and 5 bases at J, leaving 11 bases unmatched. The CDR3 is 16 residues long. CDR3 sequence: CASSPETGVVGETQYF. For the CDR3, the DNA is TGTGCCAGCTCACCGGAGACAGGGGTGGTCGGTGAGACCCAGTACTTC. The full variable domain, in which reference TRBV18 and TRBJ2-5 provide the parts outside the CDR3, is NAGVMQNPRHLVRRRGQEARLRCSPMKGHSHVYWYRQLPEEGLKFMVYLQKENIIDESGMPKERFSAEFPKEGPSILRIQQVVRGDSAAYFCASSPETGVVGETQYFGPGTRLLVL.

This CDR3 reads CASRRDSNYGYTF. The CDR3 DNA is TGTGCCAGTCGAAGGGACAGTAACTATGGCTACACCTTC. This chain joins TRBV6-1 and TRBJ1-2, with TRBD1 matching over 7 bases. This CDR3 spans 13 amino acids. Looked up from germline, CDR1 is MNHNS and CDR2 is SASEGT. V lost 9 bases, J lost 1 base, and 5 bases stayed unmatched.

The CDR3 region has the DNA TGTGCCAGCAGCTTCTCGGAAAATACGCAGTATTTT. Protein product: CASSFSENTQYF. This chain uses TRBV11-2 with TRBJ2-3; no clear D. Trimming stripped 3 bases from V and 7 bases from J, with 8 bases between. Germline CDR1 reads SGHAT; CDR2 reads FQNNGV. The CDR3 is 12 residues long.

The V gene is TRBV29-1, the J gene TRBJ2-7, with D possibly being TRBD1 (6 bases). The CDR3 sequence is 14 residues long. The V end lost 3 bases, the J end lost 0 bases, and 12 bases lay between the germline ends. Germline loops: CDR1 SQVTM, CDR2 ANQGSEA. The CDR3 here is CSVERPDSSYEQYF. CDR3 sequence (DNA): TGCAGCGTTGAGAGGCCGGACAGCTCCTACGAGCAGTACTTC.

The chain links TRBV20-1 to TRBJ2-4, with TRBD2 identical over 7 bases. The CDR3 consists of 19 residues. The J segment lost 0 bases and the V segment lost 0 bases, leaving 14 bases of the junction unmatched. Germline lookup yields CDR1 DFQATT and CDR2 SNEGSKA (reference sequence). CDR3 coding DNA: TGCAGTGCTAGAGATTTAGGACTAGTGGTTCGGATAGCCAAAAACATTCAGTACTTC. As protein: CSARDLGLVVRIAKNIQYF.

This chain links TRBV4-1 with TRBJ2-7; 10 nucleotides line up with TRBD2. The CDR3 totals 16 residues. V dropped 2 bases and J dropped 2; count of bases not matched to a gene: 6. The germline gives CDR1 MGHRA, CDR2 YSYEKL. CDR3 residues: CASSQPHSGGTYEQYF. CDR3 nucleotide sequence: TGCGCCAGCAGCCAACCTCATAGCGGGGGGACCTACGAGCAGTACTTC.

This clonotype was recorded at least ten times. The gene calls are TRBV10-1 and TRBJ2-3; 9 bases are shared with TRBD1. The ends lost 6 bases at V and 1 base at J; junction bases unmatched: 5. There are 15 residues in the CDR3. Germline V lookup: CDR1 WNHNN, CDR2 SYGVQD (reference sequence). For the CDR3, the DNA is TGCGCCAGCAGCGCAGACAGGGGGGGCACAGATACGCAGTATTTT. This codes for CASSADRGGTDTQYF.

This clonotype has ten or more counts. V gene TRBV6-5 combines with J gene TRBJ1-5, with D hard to call. Trimming took off 0 bases at V and 5 bases at J, with 5 bases between the two ends. CDR1 is MNHEY, CDR2 SVGAGI, per germline. The CDR3 runs to 13 residues. The CDR3 DNA reads as TGTGCCAGCAGTTACTCATGGGATCAGCCCCAGCATTTT. Translating gives CASSYSWDQPQHF.

This clonotype turned up a few times. The V gene is TRBV5-1, the J gene TRBJ1-2; 7 bases align to TRBD1. With 0 bases clipped from V and 8 bases from J, the junction kept 10 bases outside the gene matches. There are 15 residues in the CDR3. From germline, CDR1 is SGHRS and CDR2 YFSETQ. Here the CDR3 DNA reads TGCGCCAGCAGCTTGGAGGGGGCTCCGGGGCCCGGCTACACCTTC. Translated: CASSLEGAPGPGYTF.

This rearrangement joins TRBV24-1 to TRBJ2-5; the match to TRBD1 covers 8 bases. The germline V gene encodes CDR1 KGHDR and CDR2 SFDVKD. The CDR3 is made up of 16 amino acids. J lost 5 bases, V lost 3 bases, and 10 bases had no gene match. CDR3 sequence reads: CATSDPGQGRPETQYF. CDR3 DNA: TGTGCCACCAGTGATCCAGGACAGGGCCGACCGGAGACCCAGTACTTC.

The chain uses TRBV15 and TRBJ2-7, with D unresolved. V gave up 0 bases and J gave up 6 bases, with 15 bases separating them. This CDR3 has 15 amino acids. In germline, CDR1 is LNHNV, CDR2 YYDKDF (reference sequence). The CDR3 is CATSRDLRAPTEQYF. The CDR3, as DNA: TGTGCCACCAGCAGAGATCTCCGGGCCCCCACCGAGCAGTACTTC.

The CDR3 DNA reads TGTGCCAGCAGTTCGTTGGACTCCGCGGCAGAGCAGTTCTTC. The encoded protein is CASSSLDSAAEQFF. The gene calls are TRBV27 and TRBJ2-1; a possible D gene is TRBD2 (5 bases). The CDR3 totals 14 residues. CDR1 MNHEY and CDR2 SMNVEV come from the germline V gene (reference sequence). V lost 4 bases to trimming and J lost 10 bases, with 17 bases between them.

This clonotype was observed a handful of times. The chain joins TRBV25-1 to TRBJ2-5, with 8 bases matching TRBD2. The V gene's germline CDR1 is MGHDK and CDR2 SYGVNS. V lost 7 bases to trimming and J lost 5 bases; unmatched junction nucleotides: 6. The CDR3 contains 13 residues. The CDR3 is CASTYREGETQYF. The CDR3 bases are TGTGCCAGCACCTATCGGGAGGGTGAGACCCAGTACTTC.

V usage is TRBV4-2 and J usage is TRBJ2-7; D tentatively fits TRBD1 or TRBD2 (6 bases each). From germline, CDR1 is LGHNA and CDR2 YNFKEQ. CDR3 length equals 15 residues. Trimming removed 3 bases at V and 3 bases at J, with 15 bases between. The CDR3 protein is CASSHTGGADYEQYF. The CDR3 DNA is TGTGCCAGCAGCCACACCGGGGGCGCGGACTACGAGCAGTACTTC.

This clonotype showed up just a few times. The rearrangement links TRBV5-6 to TRBJ2-2; D is perhaps TRBD1 (6 bases). V dropped 4 bases and J dropped 6 bases, with 10 bases sitting between them. The CDR3 length is 13 residues. Per the germline V gene, CDR1 is SGHDT and CDR2 is YYEEEE. CDR3: CASSIRGPGELFF. The CDR3 coding sequence is TGTGCCAGCAGCATCAGGGGACCCGGGGAGCTGTTTTTT.

The chain employs TRBV5-1 and TRBJ2-3; 9 bases are shared with TRBD2. J was trimmed by 5 bases and V by 4 bases; bases with no gene match: 8. The CDR3 runs 15 residues. Germline V gene lookup returns CDR1 SGHRS and CDR2 YFSETQ. The CDR3 coding sequence is TGCGCCAGCAGCGGTGGGACTAGCTCGCGAGATACGCAGTATTTT. Its protein is CASSGGTSSRDTQYF. Full variable domain (remainder filled in from reference TRBV5-1 and TRBJ2-3): KAGVTQTPRYLIKTRGQQVTLSCSPISGHRSVSWYQQTPGQGLQFLFEYFSETQRNKGNFPGRFSGRQFSNSRSEMNVSTLELGDSALYLCASSGGTSSRDTQYFGPGTRLTVL.

In this sample, this clonotype turned up a few times. This sequence joins TRBV6-5 and TRBJ2-3; D is undetermined. The V gene's germline CDR1 is MNHEY and CDR2 SVGAGI. The V gene lost 3 bases and the J gene lost 4 bases, with 8 bases spanning the gap. CDR3 length: 13 residues. The CDR3 DNA sequence: TGTGCCAGCAGTTATACGGGCGCAGATACGCAGTATTTT. It translates to CASSYTGADTQYF.

J is TRBJ2-5 and V is TRBV27, with 8 bases identical to TRBD1. Trimming cost V 5 bases and J 4 bases; bases outside gene matches: 9. Per the germline V gene, CDR1 is MNHEY and CDR2 is SMNVEV (reference sequence). The CDR3 is 15 residues long. The chain's CDR3 is CASSPDRAIRETQYF. DNA for the CDR3: TGTGCCAGCAGTCCGGACAGGGCAATTCGAGAGACCCAGTACTTC.

This clonotype was counted between two and nine times. The junction and the germline gene differ at one end; a read error may be behind it. The chain joins TRBV10-3 to TRBJ2-7; 15 bases line up with TRBD2. Per germline, CDR1 ENHRY and CDR2 SYGVKD. The CDR3 totals 17 residues. The CDR3 here is CAISQSSGLAGGYEQYF. In DNA, the CDR3 is TGTGCCATCAGTCAGTCTTCGGGACTAGCGGGGGGCTACGAGCAGTACTTC.

Many counts were recorded for this clonotype. The chain uses TRBV3-1 and TRBJ2-1; no firm D call. The CDR3 is 13 amino acids. The V end lost 1 base, the J end lost 8 bases, and 9 bases lay between the germline ends. Germline CDR1 reads LGHDT; CDR2 reads YNNKEL (reference sequence). DNA of the CDR3: TGTGCCAGCAGCCAAGGCCATTCCCATGAGCAGTTCTTC. It specifies CASSQGHSHEQFF.

The CDR3 DNA reads as TGTGCCAGCATTTTTACTACAGGGGTTGGCACTGAAGCTTTCTTT. This translates into CASIFTTGVGTEAFF. The chain uses TRBV27 and TRBJ1-1; 7 bases match TRBD1. V lost 7 bases to trimming and J lost 4 bases; unmatched junction nucleotides: 12. Germline CDR1 MNHEY, CDR2 SMNVEV (reference sequence). This CDR3 contains 15 residues.

A remark on this clonotype: The missing conserved phenylalanine or tryptophan at the end of this CDR3 makes a read error likely. It is unclear where the CDR3 begins or ends on the DNA, so no DNA is shown, and the CDR3 is as TCRdb lists it. CDR3 protein: CATSDFDRI. The rearrangement uses TRBV24-1 and TRBJ1-1; the D segment call TRBD1 is taken from the table without a DNA check. The CDR3 is 9 amino acids in total, end residues counted. The germline V gene has CDR1 KGHDR and CDR2 SFDVKD.

This clonotype was recorded a few times. This chain links TRBV20-1 with TRBJ2-2, with 13 nucleotides matching TRBD2. With 0 bases clipped from V and 4 bases from J, the junction kept 8 bases outside the gene matches. Germline V gene lookup returns CDR1 DFQATT and CDR2 SNEGSKA (reference sequence). This CDR3 region has 18 residues. The CDR3 DNA sequence: TGCAGTGCTAGAGATCAAAGGACTAGCGGGAGCACCACCGGGGAGCTGTTTTTT. This encodes CSARDQRTSGSTTGELFF.

This chain joins TRBV12-3 or TRBV12-4 and TRBJ2-1, with unresolved D. This CDR3 has 15 residues. Trimming removed 6 bases from V and 2 bases from J, with 14 bases in between. The CDR3 loop reads CASRARRFPYNEQFF. Here the CDR3 DNA reads TGTGCCAGCAGGGCGCGGCGCTTCCCCTACAATGAGCAGTTCTTC.

V and J are TRBV12-3 or TRBV12-4 and TRBJ2-5; 14 bases align to TRBD2. The junction had 8 bases not matched to a gene; V was cut back by 3 bases and J by 2 bases. The CDR3 has 18 amino acids. The CDR3 DNA reads TGTGCCAGCAGTTTTGGACTAGCGGGAGGAGTATGGCAAGAGACCCAGTACTTC. Translated, it gives CASSFGLAGGVWQETQYF.

The V call is TRBV10-2, the J call TRBJ2-5; no definite D call. CDR3 length: 13 amino acids. Between the trimmed V and J ends, which lost 0 bases and 5 bases, there was a span of 7 bases. The germline gives CDR1 WSHSY, CDR2 SAAADI. CDR3 in amino acids: CASSESRPETQYF. For the CDR3, the DNA is TGCGCCAGCAGTGAGTCCCGCCCCGAGACCCAGTACTTC.